The present T cell receptor (beta chain) was sequenced within a study of graft-versus-host responses after intestinal transplantation. Turning to the study itself: Transplantation in recipients was multivisceral, liver-intestinal, or isolated intestinal. Induction using anti-thymocyte globulin, followed by tacrolimus and steroids for about three years, was given to all recipients.

Points from the study as a whole: Among recipient marrow samples, GvH clones were found; some appeared first in ileum or blood.

This clone was counted only a few times. The antigen is not known. Here immunoSEQ multiplex PCR was the method, and the copy in TCRdb shows in-frame clones only, minus some. The sample lists about 15,000 clones, 80% to 90% seen once, with over 6.5% in the top ten. Once transplant had occurred, bone marrow came from the posterior iliac crest or another site. The CDR3 covers 12 residues. Trimming left V 4 bases short and J 1 base short, with 2 bases between. Looked up from germline, CDR1 is MNHEY and CDR2 is SMNVEV (reference sequence). The sequence was collected from a human patient who received an intestinal transplant, so some T cells may come from the graft donor. This specimen was bone marrow, taken less than 130 days after intestinal transplantation. This chain connects TRBV27 to TRBJ1-5, with D unresolved. CDR3 residues: CASSWSNQPQHF. The CDR3 nucleotides are TGTGCCAGCAGTTGGAGCAATCAGCCCCAGCATTTT.